A single sample gave rise to the 14 T cell receptor beta chains below, sequenced in a study of cytomegalovirus exposure and HLA in healthy donors (dated by TCRdb to the late 2010s). Libraries were constructed by the immunoSEQ multiplex PCR assay. A mixture of 60 forward primers for TCR Vbeta segments and 13 reverse primers for TCR Jbeta segments was used in the multiplex PCR. In TCRdb, the immuneACCESS table is reduced to in-frame sequences with V and J assigned. These tables do not hold every clone; where another copy was compared, an unresolved V gene accounts for under half, and the others remain unexplained. The sample table shows 65,000 to 80,000 clones, and 65% to 85% are seen once. In total, the top ten clones hold roughly a fifth of the sample. Sequenced input: PBMCs. The receptor source for this set is a woman between 40 and 55 years old in good health and CMV-seropositive.

This clone has more than one count but fewer than ten. This sequence joins TRBV15 and TRBJ1-6, with D perhaps matching TRBD1 (6 bases). V was trimmed by 4 bases and J by 7 bases, leaving 11 bases between them. The CDR3 runs to 14 residues. CDR1 is LNHNV, CDR2 YYDKDF, per germline (reference sequence). The CDR3 reads CATSKDSGNSPLHF. The CDR3 nucleotides read TGTGCCACCAGCAAGGACAGTGGGAATTCACCCCTCCACTTT.

This rearrangement joins TRBV18 to TRBJ2-5; 7 nucleotides line up with TRBD1. The CDR3 is 13 residues long. Germline assignment: CDR1 KGHSH and CDR2 LQKENI. The ends lost 4 bases at V and 3 bases at J; junction bases unmatched: 2. CDR3: CASSLGQKETQYF. CDR3 coding DNA: TGTGCCAGCTCACTGGGACAGAAAGAGACCCAGTACTTC. Looking up the rest from reference TRBV18 and TRBJ2-5 gives the full variable domain: NAGVMQNPRHLVRRRGQEARLRCSPMKGHSHVYWYRQLPEEGLKFMVYLQKENIIDESGMPKERFSAEFPKEGPSILRIQQVVRGDSAAYFCASSLGQKETQYFGPGTRLLVL.

Remarks on this clone: The same CDR3 arises from other DNA sequences in this sample as well. V and J are TRBV2 and TRBJ1-3, with 8 positions matching TRBD1. Unmatched junction bases numbered 4, after V lost 5 bases and J lost 4 bases. The CDR3 runs to 14 residues. Germline CDR1 SNHLY, CDR2 FYNNEI. The CDR3: CASSTDRAGNTIYF. The DNA for the CDR3 is TGTGCCAGCAGTACGGACAGGGCAGGAAACACCATATATTTT.

The V call is TRBV5-1, the J call TRBJ2-1; a weak D match, TRBD1 (5 bases). The CDR3 is 14 amino acids. The V gene's germline CDR1 is SGHRS and CDR2 YFSETQ. V shed 0 bases and J shed 2 bases, with 6 bases lying between them. CDR3 amino acids: CASSLEGTYNEQFF. The DNA of the CDR3 is TGCGCCAGCAGCTTGGAGGGGACCTACAATGAGCAGTTCTTC.

The rearrangement joins TRBV6-6 to TRBJ2-7, with 12 bases fitting TRBD1. V dropped 7 bases and J dropped 5; count of bases not matched to a gene: 9. Germline CDR1 reads MNHNY; CDR2 reads SVGAGI (reference sequence). The CDR3 is made up of 15 amino acids. In DNA form, the CDR3 reads TGTGCCAGCAAACTAAGCGGGACAGGGGGCAACGAGCAGTACTTC. Its protein product is CASKLSGTGGNEQYF.

The rearrangement joins TRBV5-6 to TRBJ1-5; 7 bases align to TRBD1. CDR1 SGHDT and CDR2 YYEEEE come from the germline V gene. The CDR3 consists of 14 residues. V lost 3 bases and J lost 4; bases outside the gene matches: 4. The DNA of the CDR3 is TGTGCCAGCAGCTGGGGACAGCAAAATCAGCCCCAGCATTTT. It yields the protein CASSWGQQNQPQHF.

V is TRBV29-1 and J is TRBJ1-1; D call uncertain. CDR1 is SQVTM, CDR2 ANQGSEA, per germline. Trimming removed 3 bases at V and 8 bases at J, with 10 bases between. The CDR3 has 11 residues. The CDR3 reads CSVERDLEAFF. The CDR3 nucleotides read TGCAGCGTTGAGAGAGATTTGGAAGCTTTCTTT.

The rearrangement uses TRBV5-4 and TRBJ2-5; 10 positions agree with TRBD2. Germline V CDR1 and CDR2: SGHNT, YYREEE (reference sequence). The junction had 10 bases not matched to a gene; V was cut back by 0 bases and J by 5 bases. The CDR3 length is 17 residues. CDR3 nucleotide sequence: TGTGCCAGCAGCTTGGGTTTCCAGCGGGAGGGCCGGGAGACCCAGTACTTC. Its protein is CASSLGFQREGRETQYF.

The rearrangement joins TRBV2 to TRBJ1-1; possibly TRBD1 for D (5 bases). CDR1 is SNHLY, CDR2 FYNNEI, per germline. CDR3 size: 14 residues. Trimming cost V 5 bases and J 1 base, with 11 bases left between them. Here the CDR3 reads CASSRLDRNTEAFF. The CDR3, as DNA: TGTGCCAGCAGTCGACTAGACAGGAACACTGAAGCTTTCTTT.

CDR3 coding DNA: TGTGCCAGCATCCCGACAGGACAATCCCACGAGCAGTACTTC. Protein sequence: CASIPTGQSHEQYF. The rearrangement joins TRBV21-1 to TRBJ2-7; the D call of TRBD1 is as the table states it, not checked on the DNA. TRBV21-1 is termed a pseudogene. The CDR3 sequence is 14 residues long.

The V and J genes are TRBV7-8 and TRBJ2-5; 8 bases agree with TRBD1. CDR1 SGHVS and CDR2 FQNEAQ come from the germline V gene. The CDR3 runs 14 residues. The junction had 9 bases not matched to a gene; V was cut back by 5 bases and J by 7 bases. The CDR3 sequence is CASSARDRSMTQYF. The CDR3 bases are TGTGCCAGCAGCGCCCGGGACAGGAGCATGACCCAGTACTTC.

The V and J genes are TRBV2 and TRBJ2-7; 7 bases line up with TRBD1. The CDR3 covers 12 residues. The J segment lost 3 bases and the V segment lost 8 bases, leaving 4 bases of the junction unmatched. Germline V gives CDR1 SNHLY, CDR2 FYNNEI. Here the CDR3 reads CASEGQHYEQYF. Here the CDR3 DNA reads TGTGCCAGCGAGGGACAGCACTACGAGCAGTACTTC.

The chain carries TRBV30 and TRBJ2-1, with 8 bases aligning to TRBD2. The CDR3 length is 14 residues. J was trimmed by 7 bases and V by 0 bases; bases with no gene match: 5. The germline V gene has CDR1 GTSNPN and CDR2 SVGIG (reference sequence). The CDR3 here is CAWSVQRERNEQFF. CDR3 nucleotide sequence: TGTGCCTGGAGTGTCCAGCGGGAGAGGAATGAGCAGTTCTTC.

The V gene is TRBV5-6, the J gene TRBJ2-1; 8 positions agree with TRBD1. The V gene end was trimmed by 4 bases and the J gene end by 6 bases; junction bases not matched to a gene: 9. Germline assignment: CDR1 SGHDT and CDR2 YYEEEE. The CDR3 length is 15 residues. The CDR3: CASSPRTGLGNEQFF. The CDR3, as DNA: TGTGCCAGCAGCCCCAGGACAGGGTTGGGCAATGAGCAGTTCTTC.